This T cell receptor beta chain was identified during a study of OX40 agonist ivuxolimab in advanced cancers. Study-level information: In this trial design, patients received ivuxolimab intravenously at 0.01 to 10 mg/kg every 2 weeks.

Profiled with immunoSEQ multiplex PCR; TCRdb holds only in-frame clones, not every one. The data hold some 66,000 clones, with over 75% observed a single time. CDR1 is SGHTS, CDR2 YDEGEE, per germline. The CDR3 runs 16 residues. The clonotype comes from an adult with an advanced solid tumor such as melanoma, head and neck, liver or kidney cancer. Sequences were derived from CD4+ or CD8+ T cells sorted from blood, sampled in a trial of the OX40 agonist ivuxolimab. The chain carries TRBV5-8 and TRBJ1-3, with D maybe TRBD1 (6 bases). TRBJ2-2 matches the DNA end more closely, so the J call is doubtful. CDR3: CASSLVGGIKTGELFF. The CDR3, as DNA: TGTGCCAGCAGCTTAGTTGGGGGCATAAAAACCGGGGAGCTGTTTTTT.